This TCR beta chain was profiled in a study of tumor-infiltrating lymphocytes in localized non-small cell lung cancer. At the level of the study: Several tumor histologies, both smoking statuses, and some post-neoadjuvant chemotherapy samples were included. Tumor tissue and non-adjacent uninvolved lung came from each patient.

Study results and caveats: Higher tumor T cell infiltration than in uninvolved lung was supported by TCRbeta sequencing. Tumor T-cell fraction from TCR sequencing was not associated with recurrence-free survival (p = 0.61).

On this clone: Its antigen is undetermined.

Measured with immunoSEQ multiplex PCR; TCRdb has only the in-frame clones, and not every one. The table lists around 15,000 clones, more than 60% of them singletons. The sequence was collected from a human donor with non-small cell lung cancer. The specimen was lung tumor tissue.

In DNA form, the CDR3 reads TGTGCCAGCAGTGACCCAGGGAGATCCGGGACAGGGGCAAATCAGCCCCAGCATTTT. This codes for CASSDPGRSGTGANQPQHF. The J gene is TRBJ1-5, the V gene TRBV6-4; 10 nucleotides line up with TRBD1. This CDR3 contains 19 residues. Trimming at V came to 2 bases and at J to 4 bases, leaving 14 bases not matched to a gene. The germline gives CDR1 MRHNA, CDR2 SNTAGT.